This T cell receptor (beta chain) was identified during a study of cytomegalovirus exposure and HLA in healthy donors. For the study at large: Among the approximately 400 genotyped donors, around 81% were placed in the Caucasian-associated ancestry cluster.

Study outcomes and limitations: Earlier analysis looked at TCR beta V segments, and most were productive about 87% or about 30% of the time.

PCR employed 60 Vbeta and 13 Jbeta primers. The method was immunoSEQ multiplex PCR; TCRdb's version includes in-frame clones alone and lacks a portion of them. The sample yields 150,000 to 250,000 clones, more than 75% seen once. This clone was detected only a few times. The antigen is undetermined. V lost 0 bases, J lost 2 bases, and 0 bases stayed unmatched. This CDR3 is built from 15 residues. Germline assignment: CDR1 SGHRS and CDR2 YFSETQ. The sequenced material came from PBMCs. The V and J genes are TRBV5-1 and TRBJ2-1; 9 positions agree with TRBD2. This clonotype was sampled from a woman aged 45-59 years in good health and CMV-seropositive. The CDR3 here is CASSLASGAYNEQFF. The CDR3 coding sequence is TGCGCCAGCAGCTTGGCTAGCGGGGCCTACAATGAGCAGTTCTTC.